This T cell receptor beta chain was retrieved from a study of T-cell reconstitution after alpha-beta-depleted transplantation in children. This clonotype was detected ten times or more. V lost 0 bases and J 4 bases, leaving 18 bases between the germline ends. This CDR3 region has 16 residues. CDR1 and CDR2 (germline): DFQATT, SNEGSKA (reference sequence). A TCRbeta library incorporating unique molecular identifiers was prepared. TCRdb analysed the PCR reads with MiXCR anew, one entry per CDR3 protein. Seen here are hundreds of thousands of distinct CDR3 sequences, approximately 17% observed once, and the top ten hold 1.1%.

This TCR was recovered from a human donor who donated a stem cell graft to a child with acute myeloid leukemia. The chain combines TRBV20-1 with TRBJ1-1; weak D call: TRBD1 (6 bases). This material consisted of PBMCs from the stem cell graft donor, taken from the stem cell graft. This chain's CDR3 is CSARERGRSGGTEAFF. In DNA form, the CDR3 reads TGCAGTGCTAGAGAACGGGGGCGCAGTGGAGGCACTGAAGCTTTCTTT.